Listed below are T cell receptor beta chains from one sample, sequenced in a study of Ad26.COV2.S vaccination and SARS-CoV-2 variants. The assay was immunoSEQ multiplex PCR, and TCRdb's table has in-frame clones only and misses some. This table holds about 350,000 clones, around 83% found once. The starting material was peripheral blood, obtained in a trial of Ad26.COV2.S vaccine versus placebo. All receptors derive from a person aged 18 to 59 who received the Ad26.COV2.S COVID-19 vaccine or a placebo. Each CDR3 is given with its conserved first and last residue. A D gene is named only where the DNA matches it firmly. Size is stated for part of the rows, as once, few or many counts, or as a class when the clone is expanded.

TRBD1	NA	TRBV4-3	TRBJ1-2	CASSPGQGYGYTF	TGCGCCAGCAGCCCCGGACAGGGCTATGGCTACACCTTC
TRBD1	few	TRBV25-1	TRBJ1-2	CASSEGEQGASYGYTF	TGTGCCAGCAGTGAAGGGGAACAGGGGGCTAGCTATGGCTACACCTTC
NA	NA	TRBV24-1	TRBJ2-1	CATSGLGGSEQFF	TGTGCCACCAGTGGGTTGGGGGGTAGCGAGCAGTTCTTC
NA	many	TRBV6-6	TRBJ1-3	CASIAGSSSGNTIYF	TGTGCCAGCATCGCGGGCAGCAGCTCTGGAAACACCATATATTTT
NA	NA	TRBV4-3	TRBJ1-1	CASSLRTNTEAFF	TGCGCCAGCAGCCTACGGACGAACACTGAAGCTTTCTTT
NA	NA	TRBV7-9	TRBJ2-7	CASSPAVRDPQREQYF	TGTGCCAGCAGCCCAGCAGTGAGGGACCCACAAAGGGAGCAGTACTTC
NA	NA	TRBV11-2	TRBJ2-7	CASSSHLGSGLYEQYF	TGTGCCAGCAGCTCCCATCTTGGCTCGGGACTCTACGAGCAGTACTTC
NA	NA	TRBV5-1	TRBJ2-3	CASSLGSVAQYF	TGCGCCAGCAGCTTGGGGTCCGTTGCGCAGTATTTT
NA	NA	TRBV30	TRBJ1-6	CAWSGRPGDSPLHF	TGTGCCTGGAGTGGCCGGCCTGGGGATTCACCCCTCCACTTT
TRBD1	few	TRBV13	TRBJ1-5	CASSLGTGNNQPQHF	TGTGCCAGCAGCTTAGGGACAGGGAACAATCAGCCCCAGCATTTT
NA	NA	TRBV11-2	TRBJ1-2	CASSLGDPYYGYTF	TGTGCCAGCAGCTTAGGGGACCCTTACTATGGCTACACCTTC
NA	NA	TRBV5-6	TRBJ2-5	CASSLVAGAQETQYF	TGTGCCAGCAGCTTGGTGGCGGGGGCACAAGAGACCCAGTACTTC
TRBD1	NA	TRBV3-1/TRBV3-2	TRBJ2-7	CASSPRARTGGYEQYF	TGTGCCAGCAGCCCACGGGCACGGACAGGGGGCTACGAGCAGTACTTC
TRBD2	once	TRBV5-1	TRBJ2-3	CASSYSGTSGSGSDTQYF	TGCGCCAGCAGCTATTCCGGGACTAGCGGGAGTGGGTCAGATACGCAGTATTTT
NA	NA	TRBV5-1	TRBJ1-5	CASSVGVGSNQPQHF	TGCGCCAGCAGCGTTGGCGTGGGTAGCAATCAGCCCCAGCATTTT
TRBD2	once	TRBV9	TRBJ2-5	CASSGGTSEPETQYF	TGTGCCAGCAGCGGGGGGACTAGCGAGCCAGAGACCCAGTACTTC
TRBD2	NA	TRBV27	TRBJ2-7	CASRRLGTSGPYEQYF	TGTGCCAGCAGAAGATTAGGTACTAGCGGTCCCTACGAGCAGTACTTC
TRBD1	NA	TRBV7-2	TRBJ1-5	CASSFQGAAQHF	TGTGCCAGCAGCTTCCAGGGGGCGGCCCAGCATTTT
NA	NA	TRBV6-2/TRBV6-3	TRBJ2-3	CASSYPLWGDGTDTQYF	TGTGCCAGCAGTTACCCCCTTTGGGGGGACGGCACAGATACGCAGTATTTT
NA	NA	TRBV7-2	TRBJ2-7	CASSLVQTTYEQYF	TGTGCCAGCAGCTTAGTCCAGACAACCTACGAGCAGTACTTC
TRBD1	NA	TRBV18	TRBJ2-3	CASSPPQTGRTDTQYF	TGTGCCAGCTCACCACCGCAGACAGGGAGAACAGATACGCAGTATTTT
TRBD2	NA	TRBV2	TRBJ2-5	CASSIAGGVETQYF	TGTGCCAGCAGTATAGCGGGGGGAGTGGAGACCCAGTACTTC
NA	NA	TRBV11-2	TRBJ2-1	CASSLAGGLRYNEQFF	TGTGCCAGCAGCTTAGCGGGGGGCCTCAGGTACAATGAGCAGTTCTTC
NA	NA	TRBV10-1	TRBJ2-2	CASSETRTGELFF	TGCGCCAGCAGTGAGACGAGAACCGGGGAGCTGTTTTTT
NA	NA	TRBV20-1	TRBJ1-1	CSAIGDTEAFF	TGCAGTGCCATTGGGGATACTGAAGCTTTCTTT
TRBD1	NA	TRBV2	TRBJ2-1	CASQGDGTVEQFF	TGTGCCAGCCAGGGGGACGGGACCGTTGAGCAGTTCTTC
NA	NA	TRBV25-1	TRBJ2-7	CASSELIGRGRNEQYF	TGTGCCAGCAGTGAATTAATAGGCAGGGGTCGGAACGAGCAGTACTTC
NA	NA	TRBV11-3	TRBJ2-5	CASSLMGTGEETQYF	TGTGCCAGCAGCTTAATGGGAACGGGGGAGGAGACCCAGTACTTC
NA	NA	TRBV7-9	TRBJ2-7	CASSLGSPYEQYF	TGTGCCAGCAGCCTCGGGAGTCCCTACGAGCAGTACTTC
NA	NA	TRBV5-6	TRBJ1-2	CASSNMAGGYTF	TGTGCCAGCAGCAATATGGCCGGTGGCTACACCTTC
NA	NA	TRBV30	TRBJ2-1	CAWSTGNFAYNEQFF	TGTGCCTGGAGTACAGGGAATTTCGCCTACAATGAGCAGTTCTTC
NA	NA	TRBV30	TRBJ2-2	CAWSVPWQGTGELFF	TGTGCCTGGAGTGTACCGTGGCAGGGAACCGGGGAGCTGTTTTTT
NA	NA	TRBV27	TRBJ2-7	CASSLSRRLGSYEQYF	TGTGCCAGCAGTTTATCTCGACGTCTGGGGTCCTACGAGCAGTACTTC
NA	NA	TRBV6-5	TRBJ2-3	CASSQVVTDTQYF	TGTGCCAGCAGTCAGGTCGTAACAGATACGCAGTATTTT
NA	NA	TRBV11-2	TRBJ1-6	CASSLEVVRGSPLHF	TGTGCCAGCAGCTTAGAAGTTGTTCGTGGCTCACCCCTCCACTTT
TRBD1	NA	TRBV5-1	TRBJ1-5	CASSPDRGEQPQHF	TGCGCCAGCAGCCCGGACAGGGGGGAACAGCCCCAGCATTTT
NA	NA	TRBV6-5	TRBJ1-5	CASRTPGSQPQHF	TGTGCCAGCCGAACTCCGGGTTCTCAGCCCCAGCATTTT
NA	NA	TRBV27	TRBJ2-7	CASSPSLRGSYEQYF	TGTGCCAGCAGTCCTTCGCTCCGGGGGTCCTACGAGCAGTACTTC
NA	NA	TRBV6-2/TRBV6-3	TRBJ2-1	CASSPLGGRNNEQFF	TGTGCCAGCAGCCCCCTGGGGGGCCGTAACAATGAGCAGTTCTTC
TRBD1	NA	TRBV6-1	TRBJ1-2	CASSQARGRRDNYGYTF	TGTGCCAGCAGTCAAGCCAGGGGGCGTCGGGATAACTATGGCTACACCTTC
TRBD1	NA	TRBV5-1	TRBJ1-6	CASSGGQGNSPLHF	TGCGCCAGCAGCGGGGGACAGGGGAATTCACCCCTCCACTTT
TRBD2	NA	TRBV27	TRBJ2-7	CASSLGRLAANYEQYF	TGTGCCAGCAGTTTAGGGCGACTAGCGGCCAACTACGAGCAGTACTTC
TRBD1	NA	TRBV7-6	TRBJ2-2	CASSLTGTGAQLFF	TGTGCCAGCAGCCTCACCGGGACAGGGGCTCAGCTGTTTTTT
NA	NA	TRBV9	TRBJ2-3	CASSAHRLPTTDTQYF	TGTGCCAGCAGCGCCCACAGATTACCTACCACAGATACGCAGTATTTT
TRBD2	NA	TRBV18	TRBJ2-7	CASSPLAGGSGEQYF	TGTGCCAGCTCACCCTTAGCGGGAGGATCGGGGGAGCAGTACTTC
NA	NA	TRBV7-9	TRBJ1-4	CASSPITRNEKLFF	TGTGCCAGCAGCCCAATTACCCGAAATGAAAAACTGTTTTTT
NA	once	TRBV7-9	TRBJ1-4	CASSLGSLNEKLFF	TGTGCCAGCAGCTTAGGGTCTTTGAATGAAAAACTGTTTTTT
TRBD1	NA	TRBV5-5	TRBJ1-2	CASSLDGTGGGLEVGYGYTF	TGTGCCAGCAGCTTGGATGGGACAGGGGGCGGTCTAGAAGTGGGCTATGGCTACACCTTC
NA	once	TRBV5-3	TRBJ1-1	CARSLGQGDTEAFF	TGTGCCAGAAGCTTAGGACAAGGGGACACTGAAGCTTTCTTT
TRBD2	NA	TRBV9	TRBJ2-3	CASSVRGGRGGTDTQYF	TGTGCCAGCAGCGTGCGGGGCGGGAGAGGGGGCACAGATACGCAGTATTTT
NA	NA	TRBV6-5	TRBJ1-2	CASSYEWDDGYTF	TGTGCCAGCAGTTACGAATGGGACGATGGCTACACCTTC
TRBD2	NA	TRBV7-6	TRBJ2-7	CASSSLAGHSYEQYF	TGTGCCAGCAGCTCCCTAGCGGGGCACTCCTACGAGCAGTACTTC
NA	NA	TRBV5-6	TRBJ1-2	CASSQAEVRSSYGYTF	TGTGCCAGCAGCCAGGCCGAGGTTAGGAGCAGCTATGGCTACACCTTC
NA	NA	TRBV7-8	TRBJ2-3	CASSSGFSSTDTQYF	TGTGCCAGCAGCTCGGGGTTTTCTAGCACAGATACGCAGTATTTT